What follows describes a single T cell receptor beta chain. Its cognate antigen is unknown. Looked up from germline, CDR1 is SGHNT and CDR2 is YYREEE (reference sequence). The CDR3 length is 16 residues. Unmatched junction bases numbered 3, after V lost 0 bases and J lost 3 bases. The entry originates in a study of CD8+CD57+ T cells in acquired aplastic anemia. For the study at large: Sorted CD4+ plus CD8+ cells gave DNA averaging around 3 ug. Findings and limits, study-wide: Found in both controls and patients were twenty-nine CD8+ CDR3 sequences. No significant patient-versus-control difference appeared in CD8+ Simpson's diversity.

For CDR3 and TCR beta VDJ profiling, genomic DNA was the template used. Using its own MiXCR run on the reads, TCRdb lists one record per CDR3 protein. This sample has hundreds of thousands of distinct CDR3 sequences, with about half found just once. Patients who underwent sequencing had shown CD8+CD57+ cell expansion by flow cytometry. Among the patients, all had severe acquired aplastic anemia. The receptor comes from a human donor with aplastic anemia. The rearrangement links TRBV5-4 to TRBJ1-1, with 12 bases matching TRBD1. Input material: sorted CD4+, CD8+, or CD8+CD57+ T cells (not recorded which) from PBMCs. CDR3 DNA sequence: TGTGCCAGCAGCTTGGCCGGGACAGGGGGCCACACTGAAGCTTTCTTT. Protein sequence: CASSLAGTGGHTEAFF. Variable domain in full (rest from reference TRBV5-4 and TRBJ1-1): ETGVTQSPTHLIKTRGQQVTLRCSSQSGHNTVSWYQQALGQGPQFIFQYYREEENGRGNFPPRFSGLQFPNYSSELNVNALELDDSALYLCASSLAGTGGHTEAFFGQGTRLTVV.